This is a list of T cell receptor beta chains from one sample in a study of blood T cell repertoires in COVID-19. Sequencing used immunoSEQ multiplex PCR; TCRdb keeps in-frame clones, though not all of them. Of 45,000 to 55,000 clones in the sample, about nine tenths are singletons; the top ten hold approximately 8%. The sequenced sample consisted of peripheral blood. Receptors originate from a man aged 50-60 years with active COVID-19. Both conserved end residues are part of each CDR3. A D gene is named only where the DNA matches it firmly. Some rows mark clone size as missing; the rest say once, few, many or name a class of expanded clone.

d_call	clone_size	v_call	j_call	cdr3_aa	cdr3_nt
-	-	TRBV28	TRBJ1-1	CASSLLTVNTEAFF	TGTGCCAGCAGTTTACTGACAGTGAACACTGAAGCTTTCTTT
-	-	TRBV11-2	TRBJ1-1	CASSLLGGVNTEAFF	TGTGCCAGCAGCTTACTGGGGGGGGTGAACACTGAAGCTTTCTTT
TRBD1	-	TRBV27	TRBJ2-6	CASTRTGVSGANVLTF	TGTGCCAGCACCCGGACAGGGGTCTCTGGGGCCAACGTCCTGACTTTC
TRBD1	-	TRBV30	TRBJ2-2	CAWSVDPAGGSIGELFF	TGTGCCTGGAGTGTTGACCCGGCAGGGGGCAGTATCGGGGAGCTGTTTTTT
-	-	TRBV28	TRBJ1-5	CASSLPLRGAYSNQPQHF	TGTGCCAGCAGTTTACCTCTTCGGGGGGCTTATAGCAATCAGCCCCAGCATTTT
TRBD1	-	TRBV9	TRBJ1-1	CASSPALRTGEAFF	TGTGCCAGCTCCCCGGCCCTAAGGACAGGTGAAGCTTTCTTT
-	few	TRBV4-3	TRBJ1-2	CASSQGDLSKRGYTF	TGCGCCAGCAGCCAAGGGGACTTATCGAAGCGGGGCTACACCTTC
TRBD2	-	TRBV28	TRBJ2-3	CASRLAGPITDTQYF	TGTGCCAGCAGGTTAGCGGGGCCTATCACAGATACGCAGTATTTT
-	-	TRBV24-1	TRBJ2-5	CATSHYGSPGGETQYF	TGTGCCACCAGTCATTACGGGAGCCCGGGCGGGGAGACCCAGTACTTC
TRBD1	-	TRBV5-4	TRBJ1-2	CASSLDRGMDGYTF	TGTGCCAGCAGCCTGGACAGGGGAATGGATGGCTACACCTTC
-	-	TRBV30	TRBJ2-3	CAWSHPPDRTSTDTQYF	TGTGCCTGGAGTCACCCCCCCGACAGAACTAGCACAGATACGCAGTATTTT
TRBD2	-	TRBV13	TRBJ2-5	CASRTGTTYQETQYF	TGTGCCAGCAGGACCGGGACTACCTACCAAGAGACCCAGTACTTC
-	-	TRBV3-1/TRBV3-2	TRBJ2-3	CASSQVSTFLFSGEGGTDTQYF	TGTGCCAGCAGCCAAGTCTCGACTTTCTTGTTTTCGGGGGAAGGTGGCACAGATACGCAGTATTTT
-	-	TRBV5-1	TRBJ1-2	CASYKANYGYTF	TGCGCCAGTTACAAAGCTAACTATGGCTACACCTTC
-	-	TRBV5-1	TRBJ1-3	CASSFRSANKGDGIYF	TGCGCCAGCAGCTTTCGAAGCGCGAATAAGGGGGATGGCATATATTTT
-	-	TRBV29-1	TRBJ1-3	CSPLRDTIYF	TGCAGCCCCCTTCGAGACACCATATATTTT
TRBD2	-	TRBV9	TRBJ2-5	CASSRTSGGAGETQYF	TGTGCCAGCAGTCGGACTAGCGGGGGGGCCGGAGAGACCCAGTACTTC
-	-	TRBV7-2	TRBJ2-7	CASSLSYEQYF	TGTGCCAGCAGCCTTTCCTACGAGCAGTACTTC
-	-	TRBV2	TRBJ2-3	CASSRDSLFTDTQYF	TGTGCCAGCAGCCGGGACTCCCTCTTCACAGATACGCAGTATTTT
TRBD1	once	TRBV19	TRBJ1-5	CASNLRNRGGQPQHF	TGTGCCAGTAATCTGAGGAACAGGGGAGGTCAGCCCCAGCATTTT
TRBD2	-	TRBV7-2	TRBJ2-7	CASSLLSGGPYEQYF	TGTGCCAGCAGCTTATTGTCGGGAGGGCCCTACGAGCAGTACTTC
TRBD2	few	TRBV24-1	TRBJ2-5	CATSDPSGKETQYF	TGTGCCACCAGTGACCCTAGCGGGAAAGAGACCCAGTACTTC
TRBD1	-	TRBV7-2	TRBJ1-4	CASSLGQGAEKLFF	TGTGCCAGCAGCTTAGGACAGGGAGCGGAAAAACTGTTTTTT
-	-	TRBV7-2	TRBJ1-2	CASSPSRGAANYGYTF	TGTGCCAGCAGCCCTTCCCGGGGGGCCGCTAACTATGGCTACACCTTC
-	-	TRBV7-2	TRBJ2-7	CASSWDRRGGEQYF	TGTGCCAGCAGCTGGGACAGGCGGGGGGGCGAGCAGTACTTC
-	-	TRBV9	TRBJ1-1	CASSVGLKGAHTEAFF	TGTGCCAGCAGCGTAGGCCTAAAGGGAGCCCACACTGAAGCTTTCTTT
-	-	TRBV28	TRBJ2-1	CASSANSGEQFF	TGTGCCAGCAGTGCAAATTCCGGTGAGCAGTTCTTC
-	-	TRBV29-1	TRBJ2-7	CSVEVASHEQYF	TGCAGCGTTGAAGTGGCTAGCCACGAGCAGTACTTC
-	-	TRBV20-1	TRBJ2-5	CSASTSSSQETQYF	TGCAGTGCTAGTACGTCGTCTAGCCAAGAGACCCAGTACTTC
TRBD1	-	TRBV9	TRBJ1-3	CASSATGSGSGNTIYF	TGTGCCAGCAGCGCGACAGGGTCAGGGTCTGGAAACACCATATATTTT
-	-	TRBV28	TRBJ1-6	CASSSYLDSPLHF	TGTGCCAGCAGTTCCTACCTTGATTCACCCCTCCACTTT
-	-	TRBV6-2/TRBV6-3	TRBJ1-1	CASSYGFSEAFF	TGTGCCAGCAGTTACGGTTTCAGTGAAGCTTTCTTT
-	-	TRBV6-5	TRBJ1-2	CASSYSSRQGYTF	TGTGCCAGCAGTTACTCGTCTCGGCAGGGATACACCTTC
TRBD2	-	TRBV18	TRBJ2-1	CASSPAGVYNEQFF	TGTGCCAGCTCACCGGCGGGAGTCTACAATGAGCAGTTCTTC
TRBD1	-	TRBV27	TRBJ1-5	CASSLRGQVDQPQHF	TGTGCCAGCAGTTTACGCGGACAGGTCGATCAGCCCCAGCATTTT
-	-	TRBV29-1	TRBJ2-5	CSVGFGQETQYF	TGCAGCGTCGGGTTTGGTCAAGAGACCCAGTACTTC
TRBD2	once	TRBV5-5	TRBJ2-2	CASSPGTSAGGLFF	TGTGCCAGCAGCCCCGGGACTAGCGCCGGGGGGCTGTTTTTT
TRBD2	-	TRBV5-1	TRBJ2-5	CASSLTSGGALQETQYF	TGCGCCAGCAGCTTGACGAGCGGGGGGGCCTTACAAGAGACCCAGTACTTC
TRBD1	-	TRBV23-1	TRBJ1-5	CASSRPLVRGPPNQPQHF	TGCGCCAGCAGTCGCCCCCTTGTCAGGGGGCCCCCCAATCAGCCCCAGCATTTT
TRBD2	-	TRBV7-2	TRBJ2-1	CASSLGGGLYNEQFF	TGTGCCAGCAGCTTAGGGGGGGGACTATACAATGAGCAGTTCTTC
TRBD2	-	TRBV7-2	TRBJ2-1	CASSTYSGRSNEQFF	TGTGCCAGCAGCACTTATAGCGGGAGGTCCAATGAGCAGTTCTTC
-	-	TRBV14	TRBJ2-1	CASSQARGYNEQFF	TGTGCCAGCAGCCAAGCAAGGGGTTACAATGAGCAGTTCTTC
TRBD1	-	TRBV10-3	TRBJ1-1	CAINQGATDTEAFF	TGTGCCATCAACCAGGGGGCTACGGACACTGAAGCTTTCTTT
-	-	TRBV6-5	TRBJ2-7	CASSFLRGMSYEQYF	TGTGCCAGCAGCTTCCTTCGGGGGATGTCCTACGAGCAGTACTTC
-	-	TRBV2	TRBJ1-1	CASSEAGAVRAFF	TGTGCCAGCAGTGAAGCGGGGGCCGTTCGGGCTTTCTTT
TRBD1	once	TRBV19	TRBJ2-4	CASSPGTGFVGVAKNIQYF	TGTGCCAGTAGTCCCGGGACAGGGTTCGTAGGTGTAGCCAAAAACATTCAGTACTTC
-	-	TRBV23-1	TRBJ2-7	CASSPIGGSSYEQYF	TGCGCCAGCAGTCCGATAGGAGGGTCGTCCTACGAGCAGTACTTC
TRBD1	-	TRBV28	TRBJ1-2	CASSEVGGAYGYTF	TGTGCCAGCAGTGAGGTAGGGGGCGCCTATGGCTACACCTTC
TRBD1	once	TRBV10-3	TRBJ1-5	CAISEPIQGGLPQPQHF	TGTGCCATCAGTGAGCCTATCCAGGGGGGCCTCCCCCAGCCCCAGCATTTT
TRBD1	-	TRBV18	TRBJ1-2	CASSPTWDSGYTF	TGTGCCAGCTCACCGACTTGGGACAGTGGCTACACCTTC
-	-	TRBV18	TRBJ1-1	CASSPPGRATEAFF	TGTGCCAGCTCACCACCGGGCAGGGCCACTGAAGCTTTCTTT
TRBD2	few	TRBV6-5	TRBJ2-7	CASSYSLADEQYF	TGTGCCAGCAGTTACTCACTAGCGGACGAGCAGTACTTC
TRBD1	-	TRBV2	TRBJ1-5	CASSSDRGQPQHF	TGTGCCAGCAGTTCGGACAGGGGTCAGCCCCAGCATTTT
-	-	TRBV15	TRBJ2-1	CATSMRRDEQFF	TGTGCCACCAGCATGAGGAGGGACGAGCAGTTCTTC
TRBD1	-	TRBV6-2/TRBV6-3	TRBJ1-1	CASSSPGQGINTEAFF	TGTGCCAGCAGTTCTCCGGGACAGGGGATTAACACTGAAGCTTTCTTT
TRBD2	-	TRBV4-3	TRBJ2-2	CASSRQREYGSGRLGAGELFF	TGCGCCAGCAGCCGCCAAAGGGAGTATGGTAGCGGGAGGTTAGGAGCCGGGGAGCTGTTTTTT
-	once	TRBV6-5	TRBJ2-7	CASSPHYEQYF	TGTGCCAGCAGTCCCCACTACGAGCAGTACTTC
-	-	TRBV10-2	TRBJ1-3	CASSESGPPGHTIYF	TGCGCCAGCAGTGAGTCGGGGCCCCCTGGCCACACCATATATTTT
TRBD1	-	TRBV9	TRBJ2-1	CASSVGTGGQTYNEQFF	TGTGCCAGCAGCGTAGGAACAGGGGGCCAAACCTACAATGAGCAGTTCTTC
-	-	TRBV23-1	TRBJ1-6	CALGQLYNSPLHF	TGCGCCCTCGGACAGCTCTATAATTCACCCCTCCACTTT